The rows below give T cell receptor beta chains drawn from one sample of a study of T cell clonotyping in hematopoietic cell transplantation. Sequencing was performed with immunoSEQ multiplex PCR; in TCRdb, only in-frame clones are kept and a portion is missing. The repertoire has roughly 11,000 clones, approximately 92% of them found once; the top ten carry approximately 13%. The source was peripheral blood mononuclear cells, collected before stem cell transplant. Receptors originate from a woman aged 40 to 50 with acute myeloid leukemia. Some clones in this sample may be carry-over from other donors' samples. CDR3s include the opening cysteine and the closing phenylalanine or tryptophan. Fields, in order: clone size, D gene, J gene, V gene, CDR3 protein, CDR3 DNA. D genes are given only for firm matches. The listing skips clone size in some rows; elsewhere it reads once, few, many or a size class.

once | NA | TRBJ2-3 | TRBV5-1 | CASSSSSTDTQYF | TGCGCCAGCAGCTCCTCTAGCACAGATACGCAGTATTTT
NA | NA | TRBJ2-7 | TRBV6-6 | CASSYGEDYEQYF | TGTGCCAGCAGTTATGGAGAGGACTACGAGCAGTACTTC
few | NA | TRBJ2-7 | TRBV18 | CASSRRDVSSYEQYF | TGTGCCAGCTCACGGCGGGACGTCAGCTCCTACGAGCAGTACTTC
NA | TRBD1 | TRBJ1-2 | TRBV29-1 | CSGGGAGGHYGYTF | TGCAGCGGAGGGGGTGCAGGGGGCCACTATGGCTACACCTTC
NA | NA | TRBJ2-5 | TRBV2 | CASSEKGIEETQYF | TGTGCCAGCAGTGAAAAGGGGATAGAAGAGACCCAGTACTTC
NA | TRBD1 | TRBJ2-4 | TRBV7-2 | CASSLTGTKNIQYF | TGTGCCAGCAGCTTGACAGGGACCAAAAACATTCAGTACTTC
NA | NA | TRBJ1-2 | TRBV30 | CAWSEPGSSYTF | TGTGCCTGGAGTGAGCCGGGGTCGAGCTACACCTTC
NA | NA | TRBJ2-2 | TRBV19 | CASTQRGGVYTGELFF | TGTGCCAGTACCCAAAGGGGGGGGGTTTACACCGGGGAGCTGTTTTTT
NA | TRBD1 | TRBJ1-2 | TRBV25-1 | CASSETGNYGYTF | TGTGCCAGCAGCGAGACAGGGAACTATGGCTACACCTTC
NA | TRBD1 | TRBJ1-5 | TRBV2 | CASSEALGGQAHQPQHF | TGTGCCAGCAGTGAAGCGCTCGGGGGACAGGCCCATCAGCCCCAGCATTTT
NA | NA | TRBJ1-1 | TRBV29-1 | CSVVDGKAFF | TGCAGCGTTGTAGACGGAAAAGCTTTCTTT
NA | TRBD2 | TRBJ2-5 | TRBV13 | CASSSLAGTGVETQYF | TGTGCCAGCAGCTCATTAGCGGGGACTGGGGTTGAGACCCAGTACTTC
NA | NA | TRBJ1-1 | TRBV29-1 | CSVDRWAPLNTEAFF | TGCAGCGTTGACAGGTGGGCGCCCTTAAACACTGAAGCTTTCTTT
NA | TRBD1 | TRBJ2-2 | TRBV4-2 | CASSPTSGGNTGELFF | TGTGCCAGCAGCCCAACCTCAGGGGGAAACACCGGGGAGCTGTTTTTT
NA | TRBD2 | TRBJ2-3 | TRBV7-9 | CASSPSGRTDTQYF | TGTGCCAGCAGCCCTAGCGGCCGCACAGATACGCAGTATTTT